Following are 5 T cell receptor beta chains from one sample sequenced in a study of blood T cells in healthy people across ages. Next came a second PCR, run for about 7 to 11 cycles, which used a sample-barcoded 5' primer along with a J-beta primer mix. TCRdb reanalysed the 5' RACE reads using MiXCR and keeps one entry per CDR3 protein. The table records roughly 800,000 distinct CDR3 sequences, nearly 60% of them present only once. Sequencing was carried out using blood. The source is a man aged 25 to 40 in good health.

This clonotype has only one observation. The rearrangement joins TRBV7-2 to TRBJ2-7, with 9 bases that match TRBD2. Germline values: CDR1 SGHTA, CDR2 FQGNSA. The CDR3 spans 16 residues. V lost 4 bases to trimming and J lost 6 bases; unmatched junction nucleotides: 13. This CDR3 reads CASSSVRGSGSLEQYF. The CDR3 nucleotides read TGTGCCAGCAGCTCGGTCAGGGGTAGCGGGAGTCTCGAGCAGTACTTC.

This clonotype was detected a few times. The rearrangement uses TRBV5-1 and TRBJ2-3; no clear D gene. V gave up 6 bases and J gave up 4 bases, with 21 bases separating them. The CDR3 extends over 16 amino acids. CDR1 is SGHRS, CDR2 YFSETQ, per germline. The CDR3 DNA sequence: TGCGCCAGCACCCCGGTGGCGGCTTTGACCCCAGATACGCAGTATTTT. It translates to CASTPVAALTPDTQYF.

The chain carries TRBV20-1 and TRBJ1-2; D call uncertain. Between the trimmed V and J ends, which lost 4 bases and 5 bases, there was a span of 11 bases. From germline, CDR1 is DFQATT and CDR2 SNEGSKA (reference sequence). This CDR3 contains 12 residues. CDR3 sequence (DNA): TGCAGTGCTAATAGGATTGTTTATGGCTACACCTTC. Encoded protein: CSANRIVYGYTF.

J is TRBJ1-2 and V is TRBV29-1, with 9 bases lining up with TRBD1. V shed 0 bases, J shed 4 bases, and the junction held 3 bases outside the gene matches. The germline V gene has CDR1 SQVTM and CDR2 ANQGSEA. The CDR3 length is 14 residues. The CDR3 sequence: CSVEEGQGLYGYTF. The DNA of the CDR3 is TGCAGCGTTGAAGAGGGACAGGGCCTCTATGGCTACACCTTC.

CDR3 nucleotides: TGCAGCGTTCAGGGGACCAAAAACATTCAGTACTTC. Protein sequence: CSVQGTKNIQYF. The chain employs TRBV29-1 and TRBJ2-4; tentative D call: TRBD1 (6 bases). The CDR3 extends over 12 amino acids. Germline V gene sequence: CDR1 SQVTM, CDR2 ANQGSEA. Between the trimmed V and J ends, which lost 5 bases and 2 bases, there was a span of 7 bases.